This T cell receptor beta chain came from a study of blood T cell repertoires in COVID-19. Background on the study: Acute and convalescent COVID-19 specimens originated in the United States, Italy and Spain. PBMCs, B-cell-depleted T cells, or T cells provided the cDNA or gDNA that made up the material.

The CDR3 has 15 residues. Trimming took off 0 bases at V and 1 base at J, with 9 bases between the two ends. Per germline, CDR1 SEHNR and CDR2 FQNEAQ (reference sequence). As originally analysed: How many nucleated cells were present was estimated from reference gene primer amplification. Clones were read by immunoSEQ multiplex PCR, and TCRdb kept only the in-frame ones, dropping some. From that table come the V and J calls and clone size; the DNA was used to work out D and trimming. The sample lists roughly 100,000 clones, more than 75% seen once, with roughly 7.3% in the top ten. Input material: peripheral blood. The receptor was derived from a man between 70 and 80 years old with acute or convalescent COVID-19. The chain is built from TRBV7-9 and TRBJ1-1; no reliable D call. The CDR3 DNA follows: TGTGCCAGCAGCTTAGCTCGGGTTCGGAACACTGAAGCTTTCTTT. This gives the protein CASSLARVRNTEAFF.